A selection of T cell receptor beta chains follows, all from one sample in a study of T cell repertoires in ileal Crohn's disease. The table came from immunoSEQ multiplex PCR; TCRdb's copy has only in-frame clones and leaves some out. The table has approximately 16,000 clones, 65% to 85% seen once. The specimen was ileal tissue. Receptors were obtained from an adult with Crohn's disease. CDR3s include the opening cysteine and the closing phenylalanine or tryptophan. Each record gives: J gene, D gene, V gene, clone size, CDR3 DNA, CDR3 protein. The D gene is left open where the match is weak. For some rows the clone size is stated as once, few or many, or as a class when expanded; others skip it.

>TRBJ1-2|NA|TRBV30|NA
TGTGCCTGGAGGGGATACGAGGGCTACACCTTC
CAWRGYEGYTF
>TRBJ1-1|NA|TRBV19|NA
TGTGCCAGTAGTATAGTAGGGCTGGGTCAGAACACTGAAGCTTTCTTT
CASSIVGLGQNTEAFF
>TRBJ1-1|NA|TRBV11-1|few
TGTGCCAGCAGCCCCTTTTCCAGGGGAACTGAAGCTTTCTTT
CASSPFSRGTEAFF
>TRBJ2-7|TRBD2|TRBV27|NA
TGTGCCAGCAGCTCAAATATAGCGGGAGGATTCTACGAGCAGTACTTC
CASSSNIAGGFYEQYF
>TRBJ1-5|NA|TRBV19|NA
TGTGCCAGTAGCATGACAGTGAATCAGCCCCAGCATTTT
CASSMTVNQPQHF
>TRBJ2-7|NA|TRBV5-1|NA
TGCGCCAGCAGTACCGGGGGTCCGACCTACGAGCAGTACTTC
CASSTGGPTYEQYF
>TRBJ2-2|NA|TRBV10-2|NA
TGCGCCAGCGGTCGACAGGAGAACACCGGGGAGCTGTTTTTT
CASGRQENTGELFF
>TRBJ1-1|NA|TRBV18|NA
TGTGCCAGCTCGCGGGGGGCGGGGAACACTGAAGCTTTCTTT
CASSRGAGNTEAFF
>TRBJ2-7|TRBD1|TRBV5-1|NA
TGCGCCAGCAGCTTGGGGGGACAGGGAGGGTACGAGCAGTACTTC
CASSLGGQGGYEQYF
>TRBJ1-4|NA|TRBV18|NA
TGTGCCAGCTCACCACTCAGGGGCGAGCGGGAAAAACTGTTTTTT
CASSPLRGEREKLFF
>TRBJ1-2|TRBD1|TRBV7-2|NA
TGTGCCAGCAGCTTTCGGCGGGGACAGGGGAACTATGGCTACACCTTC
CASSFRRGQGNYGYTF
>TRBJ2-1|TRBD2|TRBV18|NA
TGTGCCAGCTCACCACCTGGGACTAGCGGGGGTAATGAGCAGTTCTTC
CASSPPGTSGGNEQFF
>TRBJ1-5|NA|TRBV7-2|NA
TGTGCCAGCAGCCGCCAGACAGGCTTCAATCAGCCCCAGCATTTT
CASSRQTGFNQPQHF
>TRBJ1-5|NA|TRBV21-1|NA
TGTGCCAGCAGGACCCAGGGGTCGGGCAATCAGCCCCAGCATTTT
CASRTQGSGNQPQHF
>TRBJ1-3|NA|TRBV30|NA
TGTGCCTGGAGCGGGGGTGTCCTTGGAAACACCATATATTTT
CAWSGGVLGNTIYF
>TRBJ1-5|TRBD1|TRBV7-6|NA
TGTGCCAGCAGCTTAGACAGGGGGCTAACTCAGCCCCAGCATTTT
CASSLDRGLTQPQHF
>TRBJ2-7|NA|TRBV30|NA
TGTGCCTGGAGTTCGACATGGTACGAGCAGTACTTC
CAWSSTWYEQYF
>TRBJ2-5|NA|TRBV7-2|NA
TGTGCCAGCATCCTCGGAGGGGCCGCCGGTGGGGAGACCCAGTACTTC
CASILGGAAGGETQYF
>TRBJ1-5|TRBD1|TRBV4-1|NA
TGCGCCAGCAGCCAAGATCCCGGGACAGGCACGAGAAGCAATCAGCCCCAGCATTTT
CASSQDPGTGTRSNQPQHF
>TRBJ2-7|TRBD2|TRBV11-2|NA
TGTGCCAGCAGCTTAGCTACTAGCGGGCAGAGGGTCGAGCAGTACTTC
CASSLATSGQRVEQYF
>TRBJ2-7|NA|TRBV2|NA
TGTGCCAGCAGTGATTACAGGGAGGGCGAGCAGTACTTC
CASSDYREGEQYF
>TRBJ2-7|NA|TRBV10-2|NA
TGCGCCAGCAGTGTTGGGGACTTCTCCTACGAGCAGTACTTC
CASSVGDFSYEQYF
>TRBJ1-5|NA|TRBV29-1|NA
TGCAGCGTTCGGGACACTTGGCGATCAGCCCAGCATTTT
CSVRDTWRSAQHF
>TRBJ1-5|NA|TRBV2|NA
TGTGCCAGCCGCAAGACAGAAAATCAGCCCCAGCATTTT
CASRKTENQPQHF
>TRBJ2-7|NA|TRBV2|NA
TGTGCCAGCAGTGAAGGAGTAGCCCGTTTGGGCGAGCAGTACTTC
CASSEGVARLGEQYF
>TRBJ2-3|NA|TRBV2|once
TGTGCCAGCAGACCACCCCGGACAGATACGCAGTATTTT
CASRPPRTDTQYF
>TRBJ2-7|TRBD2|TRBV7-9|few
TGTGCCAGCAGCTTAGCGGTTGTAGCGGGAGGACCCGAGCAGTACTTC
CASSLAVVAGGPEQYF
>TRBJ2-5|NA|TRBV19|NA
TGTGCCAGTACCTCCCCCGGACTTGGGGAGACCCAGTACTTC
CASTSPGLGETQYF
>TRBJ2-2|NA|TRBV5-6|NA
TGTGCCAGCAGCTTACCCGGGCGGACCGGGGAGCTGTTTTTT
CASSLPGRTGELFF
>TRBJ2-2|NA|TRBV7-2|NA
TGTGCCAGCAGGGGGGGGCCAGGGGCCTTCACCGGGGAGCTGTTTTTT
CASRGGPGAFTGELFF
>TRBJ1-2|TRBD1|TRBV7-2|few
TGTGCCAGCAGCCCGCAAAGGGGGACAGGGTCAGGCTACACCTTC
CASSPQRGTGSGYTF
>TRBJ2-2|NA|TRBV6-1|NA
TGTGCCAGCAGAGCGAGTTCCGTCGGAGCCGGGGAGCTGTTTTTT
CASRASSVGAGELFF
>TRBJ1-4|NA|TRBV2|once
TGTGCCAGCAGTGCAGCCGGGCGAGAGAAAAAACTGTTTTTT
CASSAAGREKKLFF
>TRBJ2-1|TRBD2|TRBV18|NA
TGTGCCAGCTCACTGAAAAGCGGGAGTCCGTTCTTC
CASSLKSGSPFF
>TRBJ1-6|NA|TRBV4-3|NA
TGCGCCAGCAGCCAAGGAGGAAGTTCACCCCTCCACTTT
CASSQGGSSPLHF
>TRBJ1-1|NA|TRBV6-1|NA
TGTGCCAGCATTACAGAAGGGAACACTGAAGCTTTCTTT
CASITEGNTEAFF
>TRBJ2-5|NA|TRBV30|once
TGTGCCTGGAAGGGCCGGGGGCAAGAGACCCAGTACTTC
CAWKGRGQETQYF
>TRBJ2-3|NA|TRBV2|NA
TGTGCCAGCAGTGAAGAGGGGACGGTCACAGATACGCAGTATTTT
CASSEEGTVTDTQYF
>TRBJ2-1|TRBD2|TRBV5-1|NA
TGCGCCAGCAGTGAGTTATCGTTGGCTAGCGGCTACAATGAGCAGTTCTTC
CASSELSLASGYNEQFF